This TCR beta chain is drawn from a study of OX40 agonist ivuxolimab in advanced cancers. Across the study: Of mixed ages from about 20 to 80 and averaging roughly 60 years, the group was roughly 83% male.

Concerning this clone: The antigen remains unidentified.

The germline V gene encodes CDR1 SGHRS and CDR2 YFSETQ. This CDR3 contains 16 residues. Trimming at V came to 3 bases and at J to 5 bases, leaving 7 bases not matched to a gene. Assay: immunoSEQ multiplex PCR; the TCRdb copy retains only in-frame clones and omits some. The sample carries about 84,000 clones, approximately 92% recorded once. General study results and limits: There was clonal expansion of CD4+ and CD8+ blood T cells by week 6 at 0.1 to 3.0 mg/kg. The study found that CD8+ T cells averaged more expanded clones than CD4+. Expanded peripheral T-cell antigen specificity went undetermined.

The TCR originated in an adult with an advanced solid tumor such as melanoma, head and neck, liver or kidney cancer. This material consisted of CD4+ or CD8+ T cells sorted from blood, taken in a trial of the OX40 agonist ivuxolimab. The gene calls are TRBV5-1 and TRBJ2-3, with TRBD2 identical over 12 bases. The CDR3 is CASSSRTSGKIDTQYF. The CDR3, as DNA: TGCGCCAGCAGCTCCCGGACTAGCGGGAAGATAGATACGCAGTATTTT.